Listed below are T cell receptor beta chains from one sample, sequenced in a study of glioma-infiltrating T cells. A single record per CDR3 protein comes from TCRdb applying MiXCR to the multiplex PCR reads. The sample lists more than 85,000 distinct CDR3 sequences; 25% to 30% were seen once. Sequencing input: glioma tissue, nonneoplastic brain tissue, or PBMCs (not recorded which). These receptors originate from a human donor with low-grade glioma or glioblastoma, undergoing nonglioma brain surgery, or in good health (not recorded which). Both conserved end residues are part of each CDR3. A D gene is named only where the DNA matches it firmly. Only some rows state a clone size, as once, few, many or a class for expanded clones.

d_call j_call clone_size v_call cdr3_nt cdr3_aa
. TRBJ1-1 . TRBV6-2/TRBV6-3 TGTGCCAGCAGTTACAGGGGCTCGAACACTGAAGCTTTCTTT CASSYRGSNTEAFF
. TRBJ1-2 many TRBV20-1 TGCAGTGCTAGGCAGGTGACGAACTATGGCTACACCTTC CSARQVTNYGYTF
. TRBJ2-1 few TRBV11-1 TGTGCCAGCAGCTTCAGCGGGTTCTACAATGAGCAGTTCTTC CASSFSGFYNEQFF
. TRBJ2-7 many TRBV11-3 TGTGCCAGCAGCCCAGGTCCAGCCTCCTACGAGCAGTACTTC CASSPGPASYEQYF
. TRBJ2-2 many TRBV7-2 TGTGCCAGCAGCTTCACAGGGCAGACCGGGGAGCTGTTTTTT CASSFTGQTGELFF
. TRBJ1-4 many TRBV20-1 TGCAGTGCCCAAGGCAGCCCGAATGAAAAACTGTTTTTT CSAQGSPNEKLFF
TRBD2 TRBJ2-1 many TRBV28 TGTGCCAGCAGTTTTCCAACTAGCGGGAGTCGTTCAGACAATGAGCAGTTCTTC CASSFPTSGSRSDNEQFF
. TRBJ1-5 many TRBV6-1 TGTGCCAGCAGTACTGAAACAGGGCGGAATCAGCCCCAGCATTTT CASSTETGRNQPQHF
TRBD1 TRBJ2-7 many TRBV20-1 TGCAGTGCTAGAGATTCGGGACAGACTTCCTACGAGCAGTACTTC CSARDSGQTSYEQYF
. TRBJ1-5 . TRBV6-2/TRBV6-3 TGTGCAAGCAGTGGAGGCTTAGCGCCCCAGCATTTT CASSGGLAPQHF
TRBD2 TRBJ2-3 few TRBV2 TGTGCCAGCAGATTAAGCGGGGGGGCAGCAGATACGCAGTATTTT CASRLSGGAADTQYF
. TRBJ2-1 many TRBV24-1 TGTGCCACCAGCCCCGCAGGACTCAATGAGCAGTTCTTC CATSPAGLNEQFF
TRBD1 TRBJ1-5 many TRBV2 TGTGCCAGCAGTGATTACGACAGGGTTAGCAATCAGCCCCAGCATTTT CASSDYDRVSNQPQHF
. TRBJ2-5 . TRBV12-3/TRBV12-4 TGTGCCAGCAGTTTTTGGACGGGGGAGGTTTTGATGGAGACCCAGTACTTC CASSFWTGEVLMETQYF
. TRBJ2-3 many TRBV4-3 TGCGCCAGCAGCCAAGATAGAGGGACAGATACGCAGTATTTT CASSQDRGTDTQYF
. TRBJ2-1 many TRBV14 TGTGCCAGCAGCCAAACCATGACAGCCGCGCAGTTCTTC CASSQTMTAAQFF
TRBD2 TRBJ2-3 many TRBV7-9 TGTGCCAGCAGCCTCGGGACTAGCGAACCCACAGATACGCAGTATTTT CASSLGTSEPTDTQYF
TRBD1 TRBJ2-7 many TRBV12-3/TRBV12-4 TGTGCCAGCAGTTTTGGGACAGGAGGTTCCTACGAGCAGTACTTC CASSFGTGGSYEQYF
TRBD2 TRBJ2-3 many TRBV29-1 TGCAGCGCTGTGCCCACACTGCGGGGGGACTTGGCGCAGTATTTT CSAVPTLRGDLAQYF
. TRBJ1-3 . TRBV6-1 TGTGCCAGCACCCTCAAATGGACTGGAAACACCATATATTTT CASTLKWTGNTIYF
TRBD1 TRBJ1-4 many TRBV7-2 TGTGCCAGCAGCTTCGGGGACAGAGATAATGAAAAACTGTTTTTT CASSFGDRDNEKLFF
. TRBJ2-3 few TRBV2 TGTGCCAGCAGTGGCGGACGAAGGGCAGATACGCAGTATTTT CASSGGRRADTQYF
TRBD1 TRBJ2-7 many TRBV7-2 TGTGCCAGCAGCGTCGGGACAGGGAACTATTACTCCTACGAGCAGTACTTC CASSVGTGNYYSYEQYF
. TRBJ2-7 . TRBV5-1 TGCGCCAGCAGCGACTACAATTACGAGCAGTACTTC CASSDYNYEQYF
. TRBJ2-3 many TRBV11-2 TGTGCCAGCAGCGCTTTGACCGGTTTTAGCACAGATACGCAGTATTTT CASSALTGFSTDTQYF
TRBD1 TRBJ1-2 many TRBV4-1 TGCGCCAGCAGCCAACTCATGACAGGGACCTATGGCTACACCTTC CASSQLMTGTYGYTF
TRBD1 TRBJ1-3 many TRBV7-2 TGTGCCAGCAGCCTTAACAGGGGCCCGGGAAACACCATATATTTT CASSLNRGPGNTIYF